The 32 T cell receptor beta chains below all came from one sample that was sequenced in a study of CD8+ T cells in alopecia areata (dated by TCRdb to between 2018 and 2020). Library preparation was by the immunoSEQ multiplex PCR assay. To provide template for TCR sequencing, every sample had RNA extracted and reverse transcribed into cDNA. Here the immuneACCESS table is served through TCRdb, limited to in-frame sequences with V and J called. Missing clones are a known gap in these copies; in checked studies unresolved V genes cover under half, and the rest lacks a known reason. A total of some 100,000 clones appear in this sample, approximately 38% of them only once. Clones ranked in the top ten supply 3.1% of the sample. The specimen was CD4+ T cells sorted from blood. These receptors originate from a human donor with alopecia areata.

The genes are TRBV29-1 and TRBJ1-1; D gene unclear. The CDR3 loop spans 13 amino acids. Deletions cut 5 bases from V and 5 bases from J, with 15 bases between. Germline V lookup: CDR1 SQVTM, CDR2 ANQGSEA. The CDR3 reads CSVFKAMGTEAFF. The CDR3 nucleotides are TGCAGCGTTTTCAAGGCAATGGGAACTGAAGCTTTCTTT.

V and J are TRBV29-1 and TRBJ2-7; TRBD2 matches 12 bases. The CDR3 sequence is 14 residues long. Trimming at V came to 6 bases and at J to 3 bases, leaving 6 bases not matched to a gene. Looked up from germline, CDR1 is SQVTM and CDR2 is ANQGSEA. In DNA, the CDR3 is TGCAGCGTCCAGAGGACTAGCGGGAACTACGAGCAGTACTTC. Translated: CSVQRTSGNYEQYF.

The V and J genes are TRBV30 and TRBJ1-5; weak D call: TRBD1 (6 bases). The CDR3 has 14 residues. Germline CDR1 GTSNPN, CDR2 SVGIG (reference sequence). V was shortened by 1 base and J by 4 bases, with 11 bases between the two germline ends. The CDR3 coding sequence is TGTGCCTGGAGTGCCTGGACAGCGAATCAGCCCCAGCATTTT. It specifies CAWSAWTANQPQHF.

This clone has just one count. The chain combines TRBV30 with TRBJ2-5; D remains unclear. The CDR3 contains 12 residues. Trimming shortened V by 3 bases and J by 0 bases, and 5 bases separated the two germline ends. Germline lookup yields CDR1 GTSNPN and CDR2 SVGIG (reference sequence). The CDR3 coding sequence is TGTGCCTGGAGAGGGAACCAAGAGACCCAGTACTTC. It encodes CAWRGNQETQYF.

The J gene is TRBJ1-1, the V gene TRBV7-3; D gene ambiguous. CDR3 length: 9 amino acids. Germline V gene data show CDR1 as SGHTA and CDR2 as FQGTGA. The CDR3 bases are TGTGACCCGGGCACTGAAGCTTTCTTT. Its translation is CDPGTEAFF.

CDR3 region: CSASASYEQYF. As DNA, the CDR3 is TGCAGTGCTAGTGCTAGCTACGAGCAGTACTTC. The chain links TRBV20-1 to TRBJ2-7, with D uncertain. Germline V gene lookup returns CDR1 DFQATT and CDR2 SNEGSKA (reference sequence). V lost 3 bases and J lost 3, with 6 bases in between. The CDR3 extends over 11 amino acids.

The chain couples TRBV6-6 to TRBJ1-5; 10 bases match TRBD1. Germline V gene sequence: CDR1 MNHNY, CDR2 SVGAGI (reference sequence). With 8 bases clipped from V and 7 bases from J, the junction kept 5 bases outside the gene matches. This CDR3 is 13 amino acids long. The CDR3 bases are TGTGCCAGCCTTGGACAGGGGGACCAGCCCCAGCATTTT. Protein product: CASLGQGDQPQHF.

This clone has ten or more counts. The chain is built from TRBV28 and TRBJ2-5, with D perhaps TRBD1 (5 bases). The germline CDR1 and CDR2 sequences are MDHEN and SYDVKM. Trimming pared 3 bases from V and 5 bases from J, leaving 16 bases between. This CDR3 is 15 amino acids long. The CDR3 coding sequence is TGTGCCAGCAGTTTCTTGCAGGGTCAATCGGAGACCCAGTACTTC. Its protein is CASSFLQGQSETQYF. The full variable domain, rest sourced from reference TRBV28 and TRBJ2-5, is DVKVTQSSRYLVKRTGEKVFLECVQDMDHENMFWYRQDPGLGLRLIYFSYDVKMKEKGDIPEGYSVSREKKERFSLILESASTNQTSMYLCASSFLQGQSETQYFGPGTRLLVL.

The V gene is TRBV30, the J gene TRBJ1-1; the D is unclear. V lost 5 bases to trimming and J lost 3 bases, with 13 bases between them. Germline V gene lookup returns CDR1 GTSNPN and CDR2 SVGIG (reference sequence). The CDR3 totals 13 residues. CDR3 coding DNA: TGTGCCTGGGTTTCTGGTTTTTACACTGAAGCTTTCTTT. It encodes CAWVSGFYTEAFF.

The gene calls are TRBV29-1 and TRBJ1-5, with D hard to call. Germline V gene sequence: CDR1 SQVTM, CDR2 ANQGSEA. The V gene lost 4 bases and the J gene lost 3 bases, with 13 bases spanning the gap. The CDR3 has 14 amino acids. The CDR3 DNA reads TGCAGCGTTGGAGAGTCCGGCAACAATCAGCCCCAGCATTTT. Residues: CSVGESGNNQPQHF.

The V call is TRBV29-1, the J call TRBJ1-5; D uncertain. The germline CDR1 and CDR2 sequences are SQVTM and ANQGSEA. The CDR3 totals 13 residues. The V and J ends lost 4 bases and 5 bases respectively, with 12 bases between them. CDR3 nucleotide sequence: TGCAGCGTTGTTGTGGTAGGAGATCAGCCCCAGCATTTT. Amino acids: CSVVVVGDQPQHF.

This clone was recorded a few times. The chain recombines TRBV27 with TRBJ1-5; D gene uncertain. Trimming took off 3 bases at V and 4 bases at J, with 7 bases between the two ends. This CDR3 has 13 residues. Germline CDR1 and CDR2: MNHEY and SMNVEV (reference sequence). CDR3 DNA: TGTGCCAGCAGTTTTGAGAGAAATCAGCCCCAGCATTTT. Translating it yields CASSFERNQPQHF.

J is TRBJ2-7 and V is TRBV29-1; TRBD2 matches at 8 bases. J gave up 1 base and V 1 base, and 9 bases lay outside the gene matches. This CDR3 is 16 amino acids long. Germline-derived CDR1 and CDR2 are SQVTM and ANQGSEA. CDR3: CSVEGVPGGRSYEQYF. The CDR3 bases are TGCAGCGTTGAAGGGGTACCGGGAGGGAGATCCTACGAGCAGTACTTC.

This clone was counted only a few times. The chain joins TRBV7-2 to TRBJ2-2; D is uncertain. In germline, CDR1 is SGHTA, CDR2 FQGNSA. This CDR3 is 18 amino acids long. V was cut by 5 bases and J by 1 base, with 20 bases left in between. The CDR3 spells CASSPRRSYTGNTGELFF. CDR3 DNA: TGTGCCAGCAGCCCTAGGCGGTCCTACACCGGGAACACCGGGGAGCTGTTTTTT. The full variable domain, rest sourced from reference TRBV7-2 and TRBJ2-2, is GAGVSQSPSNKVTEKGKDVELRCDPISGHTALYWYRQSLGQGLEFLIYFQGNSAPDKSGLPSDRFSAERTGGSVSTLTIQRTQQEDSAVYLCASSPRRSYTGNTGELFFGEGSRLTVL.

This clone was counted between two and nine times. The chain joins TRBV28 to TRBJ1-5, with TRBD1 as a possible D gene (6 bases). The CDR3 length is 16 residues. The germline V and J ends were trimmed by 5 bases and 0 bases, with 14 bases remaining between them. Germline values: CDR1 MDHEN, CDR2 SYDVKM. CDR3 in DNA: TGTGCCAGCAGTCCCCCACAGGGTTATAGCAATCAGCCCCAGCATTTT. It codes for CASSPPQGYSNQPQHF.

The CDR3 coding sequence is TGTGCCAGCACCACGACCAATACGCAGTATTTT. Its protein is CASTTTNTQYF. The chain carries TRBV28 and TRBJ2-3; D ambiguous. Germline CDR1 and CDR2: MDHEN and SYDVKM. CDR3 length: 11 amino acids. Deletions cut 7 bases from V and 7 bases from J, with 9 bases between. The full variable domain, in which reference TRBV28 and TRBJ2-3 provide the parts outside the CDR3, is DVKVTQSSRYLVKRTGEKVFLECVQDMDHENMFWYRQDPGLGLRLIYFSYDVKMKEKGDIPEGYSVSREKKERFSLILESASTNQTSMYLCASTTTNTQYFGPGTRLTVL.

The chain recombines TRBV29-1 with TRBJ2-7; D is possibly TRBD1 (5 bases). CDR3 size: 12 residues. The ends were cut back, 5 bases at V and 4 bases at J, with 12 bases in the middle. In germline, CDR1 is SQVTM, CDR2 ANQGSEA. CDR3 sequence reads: CSVSGSSYEQYF. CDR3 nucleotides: TGCAGCGTTTCAGGGTCCTCGTACGAGCAGTACTTC.

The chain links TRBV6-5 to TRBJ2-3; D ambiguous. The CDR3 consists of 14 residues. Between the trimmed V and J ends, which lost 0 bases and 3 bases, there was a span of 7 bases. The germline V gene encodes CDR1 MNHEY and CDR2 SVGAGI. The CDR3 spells CASSYSVRTDTQYF. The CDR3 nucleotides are TGTGCCAGCAGTTACTCGGTCAGGACAGATACGCAGTATTTT.

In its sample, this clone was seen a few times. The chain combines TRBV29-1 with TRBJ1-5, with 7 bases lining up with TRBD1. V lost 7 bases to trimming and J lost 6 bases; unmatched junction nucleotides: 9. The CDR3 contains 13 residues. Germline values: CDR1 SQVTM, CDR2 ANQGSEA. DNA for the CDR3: TGCAGCGCCTCCGGGACAGCGGGTCAGCCCCAGCATTTT. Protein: CSASGTAGQPQHF. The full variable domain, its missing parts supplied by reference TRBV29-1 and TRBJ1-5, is SAVISQKPSRDICQRGTSLTIQCQVDSQVTMMFWYRQQPGQSLTLIATANQGSEATYESGFVIDKFPISRPNLTFSTLTVSNMSPEDSSIYLCSASGTAGQPQHFGDGTRLSIL.

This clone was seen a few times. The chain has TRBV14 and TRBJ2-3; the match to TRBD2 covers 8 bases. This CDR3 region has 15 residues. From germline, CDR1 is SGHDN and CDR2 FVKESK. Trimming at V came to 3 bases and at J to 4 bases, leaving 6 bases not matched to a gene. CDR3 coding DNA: TGTGCCAGCAGCCAGATCGGGGGGGCTGCAGATACGCAGTATTTT. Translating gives CASSQIGGAADTQYF.

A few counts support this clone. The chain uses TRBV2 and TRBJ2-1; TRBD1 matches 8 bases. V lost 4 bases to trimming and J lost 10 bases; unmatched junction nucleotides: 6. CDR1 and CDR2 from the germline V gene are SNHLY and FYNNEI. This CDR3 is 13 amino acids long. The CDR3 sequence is CASSGQGLREQFF. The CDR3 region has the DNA TGTGCCAGCAGTGGACAGGGGCTACGGGAGCAGTTCTTC.

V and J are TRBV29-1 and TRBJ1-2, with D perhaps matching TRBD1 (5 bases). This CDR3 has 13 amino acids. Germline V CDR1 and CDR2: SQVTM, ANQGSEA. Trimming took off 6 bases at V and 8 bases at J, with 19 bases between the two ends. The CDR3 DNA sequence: TGCAGCGTCCAATGGGCAGGGAAGAGCGGCTACACCTTC. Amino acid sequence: CSVQWAGKSGYTF.

CDR3 sequence: CASSQARGFYEQYF. CDR3 sequence (DNA): TGCGCCAGCAGCCAGGCGCGGGGCTTCTACGAGCAGTACTTC. The chain combines TRBV4-3 with TRBJ2-7; a possible D gene is TRBD2 (6 bases). CDR1 and CDR2 from the germline V gene are LGHNA and YSLEER. The V gene lost 3 bases and the J gene lost 3 bases, with 12 bases spanning the gap. The CDR3 covers 14 residues.

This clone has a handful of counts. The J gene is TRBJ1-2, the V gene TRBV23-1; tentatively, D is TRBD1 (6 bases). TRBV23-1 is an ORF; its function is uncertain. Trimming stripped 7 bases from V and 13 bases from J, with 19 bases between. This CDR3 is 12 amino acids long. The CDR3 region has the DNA TGCGCCAGCACCCGGGACACTTTCAACTCCACCTTC. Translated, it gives CASTRDTFNSTF.

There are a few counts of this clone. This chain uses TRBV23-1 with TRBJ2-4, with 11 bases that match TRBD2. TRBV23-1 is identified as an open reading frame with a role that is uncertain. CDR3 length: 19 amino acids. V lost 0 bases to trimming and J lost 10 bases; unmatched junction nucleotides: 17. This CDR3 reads CASSQSPIPASGGPLIQYF. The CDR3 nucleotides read TGCGCCAGCAGTCAATCGCCAATCCCTGCTAGCGGGGGGCCACTTATTCAGTACTTC.

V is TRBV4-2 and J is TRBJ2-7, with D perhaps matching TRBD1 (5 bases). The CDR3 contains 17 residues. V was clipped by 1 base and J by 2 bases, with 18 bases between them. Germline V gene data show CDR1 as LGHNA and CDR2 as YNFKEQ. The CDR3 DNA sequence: TGTGCCAGCAGCCAAGGTGACTGGACAAGGACGACCTACGAGCAGTACTTC. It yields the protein CASSQGDWTRTTYEQYF.

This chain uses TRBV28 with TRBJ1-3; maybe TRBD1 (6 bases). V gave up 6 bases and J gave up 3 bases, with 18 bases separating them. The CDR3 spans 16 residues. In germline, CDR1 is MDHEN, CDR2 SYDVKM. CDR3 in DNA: TGTGCCAGCAGCTCGGGGGCAGACATCAGTGGAAACACCATATATTTT. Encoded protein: CASSSGADISGNTIYF.

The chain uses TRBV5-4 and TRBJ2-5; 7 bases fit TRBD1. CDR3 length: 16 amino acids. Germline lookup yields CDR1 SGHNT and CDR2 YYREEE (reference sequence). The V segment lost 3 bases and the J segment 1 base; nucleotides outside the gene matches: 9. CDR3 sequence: CASSSPTGPLQETQYF. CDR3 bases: TGTGCCAGCAGCTCACCGACAGGGCCCCTCCAAGAGACCCAGTACTTC. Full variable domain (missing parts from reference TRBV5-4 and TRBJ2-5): ETGVTQSPTHLIKTRGQQVTLRCSSQSGHNTVSWYQQALGQGPQFIFQYYREEENGRGNFPPRFSGLQFPNYSSELNVNALELDDSALYLCASSSPTGPLQETQYFGPGTRLLVL.

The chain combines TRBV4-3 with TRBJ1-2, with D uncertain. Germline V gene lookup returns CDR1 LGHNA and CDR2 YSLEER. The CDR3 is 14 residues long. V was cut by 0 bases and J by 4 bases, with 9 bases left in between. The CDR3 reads CASSQERSGYGYTF. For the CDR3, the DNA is TGCGCCAGCAGCCAAGAGCGGTCAGGCTATGGCTACACCTTC.

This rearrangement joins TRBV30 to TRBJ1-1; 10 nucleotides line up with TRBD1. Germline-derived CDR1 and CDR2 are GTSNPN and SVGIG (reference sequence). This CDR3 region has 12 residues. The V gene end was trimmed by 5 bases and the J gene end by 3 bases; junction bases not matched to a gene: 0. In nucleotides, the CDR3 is TGTGCCTGGGACAGGGGGCACACTGAAGCTTTCTTT. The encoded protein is CAWDRGHTEAFF.

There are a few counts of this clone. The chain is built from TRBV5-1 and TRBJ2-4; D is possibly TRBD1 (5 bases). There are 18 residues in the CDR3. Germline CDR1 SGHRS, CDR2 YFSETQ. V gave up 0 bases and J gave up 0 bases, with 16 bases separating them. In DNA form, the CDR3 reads TGCGCCAGCAGCTTGGCCAGGATGGGGCCGGGAGCCAAAAACATTCAGTACTTC. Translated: CASSLARMGPGAKNIQYF.

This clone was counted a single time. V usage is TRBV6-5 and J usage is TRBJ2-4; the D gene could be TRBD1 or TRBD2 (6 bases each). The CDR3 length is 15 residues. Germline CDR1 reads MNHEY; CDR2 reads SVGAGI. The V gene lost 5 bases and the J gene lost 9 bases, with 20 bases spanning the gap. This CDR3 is CASSVGGRVRSIQYF. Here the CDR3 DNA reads TGTGCCAGCAGTGTGGGGGGCAGGGTCCGGAGCATTCAGTACTTC.